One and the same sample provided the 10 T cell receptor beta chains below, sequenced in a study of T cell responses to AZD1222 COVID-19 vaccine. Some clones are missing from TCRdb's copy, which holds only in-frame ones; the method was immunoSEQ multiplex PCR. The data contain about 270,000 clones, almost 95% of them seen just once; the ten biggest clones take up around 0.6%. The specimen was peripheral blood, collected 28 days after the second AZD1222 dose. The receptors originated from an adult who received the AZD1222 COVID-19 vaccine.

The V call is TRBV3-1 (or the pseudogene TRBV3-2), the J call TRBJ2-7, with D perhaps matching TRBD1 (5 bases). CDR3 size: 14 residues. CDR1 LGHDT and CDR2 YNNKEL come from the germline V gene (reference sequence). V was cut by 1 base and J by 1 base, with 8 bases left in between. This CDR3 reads CASSQGTLSYEQYF. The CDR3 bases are TGTGCCAGCAGCCAAGGGACACTATCCTACGAGCAGTACTTC.

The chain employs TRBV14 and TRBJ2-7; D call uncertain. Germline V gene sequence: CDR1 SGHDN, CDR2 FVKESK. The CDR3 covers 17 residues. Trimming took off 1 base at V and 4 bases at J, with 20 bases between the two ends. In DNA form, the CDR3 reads TGTGCCAGCAGCCAAGTAACGAGACAAGTGATCCGTTACGAGCAGTACTTC. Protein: CASSQVTRQVIRYEQYF.

The CDR3 nucleotides read TGTGCCACCTTGACAGGGGGCACCTACGAGCAGTACTTC. This codes for CATLTGGTYEQYF. The chain links TRBV6-5 to TRBJ2-7, with 10 bases fitting TRBD1. Germline values: CDR1 MNHEY, CDR2 SVGAGI. V lost 10 bases to trimming and J lost 2 bases; unmatched junction nucleotides: 5. The CDR3 totals 13 residues.

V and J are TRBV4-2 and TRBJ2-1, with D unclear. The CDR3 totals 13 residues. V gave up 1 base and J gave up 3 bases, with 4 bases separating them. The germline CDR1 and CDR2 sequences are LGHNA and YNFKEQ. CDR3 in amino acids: CASSQGNYNEQFF. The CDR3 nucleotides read TGTGCCAGCAGCCAAGGTAACTACAATGAGCAGTTCTTC.

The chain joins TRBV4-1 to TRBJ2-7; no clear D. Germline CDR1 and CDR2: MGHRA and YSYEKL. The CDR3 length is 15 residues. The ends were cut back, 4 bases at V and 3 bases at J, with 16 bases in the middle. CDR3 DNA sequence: TGCGCCAGCAGCCTCCAAGATAGGACCATCTACGAGCAGTACTTC. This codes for CASSLQDRTIYEQYF.

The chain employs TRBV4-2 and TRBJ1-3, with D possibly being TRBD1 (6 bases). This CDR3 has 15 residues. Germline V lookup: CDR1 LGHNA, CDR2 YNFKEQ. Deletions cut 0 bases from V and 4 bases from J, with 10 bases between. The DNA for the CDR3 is TGTGCCAGCAGCCAAGAGGGGGCAATCGGAAACACCATATATTTT. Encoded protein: CASSQEGAIGNTIYF.

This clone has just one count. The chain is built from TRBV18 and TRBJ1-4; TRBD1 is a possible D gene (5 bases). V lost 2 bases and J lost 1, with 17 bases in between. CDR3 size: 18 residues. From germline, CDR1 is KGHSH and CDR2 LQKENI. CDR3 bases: TGTGCCAGCTCACCAACCCGACAGACACCCGTAACTAATGAAAAACTGTTTTTT. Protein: CASSPTRQTPVTNEKLFF.

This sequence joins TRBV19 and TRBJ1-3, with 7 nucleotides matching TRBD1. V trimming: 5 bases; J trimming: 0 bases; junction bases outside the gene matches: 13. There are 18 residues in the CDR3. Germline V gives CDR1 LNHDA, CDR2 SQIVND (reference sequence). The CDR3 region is CASSLRLTGTDSGNTIYF. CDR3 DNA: TGTGCCAGTAGTCTACGACTAACCGGGACAGACTCTGGAAACACCATATATTTT.

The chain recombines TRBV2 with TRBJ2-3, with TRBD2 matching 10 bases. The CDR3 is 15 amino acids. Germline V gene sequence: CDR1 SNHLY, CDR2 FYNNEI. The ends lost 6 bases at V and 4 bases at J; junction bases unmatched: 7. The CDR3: CASREGSGRSDTQYF. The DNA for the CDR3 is TGTGCCAGCAGGGAGGGTAGCGGGAGGTCAGATACGCAGTATTTT.

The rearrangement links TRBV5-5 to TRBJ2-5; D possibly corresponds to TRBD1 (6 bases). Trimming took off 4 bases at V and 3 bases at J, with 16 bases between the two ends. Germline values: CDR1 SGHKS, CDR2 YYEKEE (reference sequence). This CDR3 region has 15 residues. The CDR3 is CASSMMTGVKETQYF. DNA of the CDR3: TGTGCCAGCAGCATGATGACAGGCGTGAAAGAGACCCAGTACTTC. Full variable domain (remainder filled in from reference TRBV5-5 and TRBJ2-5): DAGVTQSPTHLIKTRGQQVTLRCSPISGHKSVSWYQQVLGQGPQFIFQYYEKEERGRGNFPDRFSARQFPNYSSELNVNALLLGDSALYLCASSMMTGVKETQYFGPGTRLLVL.